A selection of T cell receptor beta chains follows, all from one sample in a study of T cells after yellow fever vaccination. TCRdb re-called the 5' RACE reads with MiXCR, one entry per CDR3 protein. The table shows around 320,000 distinct CDR3 sequences, with 3.5% to 5% occurring only once. Specimen: PBMCs, collected 15 days after the yellow fever booster vaccination. All receptors derive from a man aged 18 to 35 who received the YFV17D yellow fever vaccine. Each CDR3 is given without its conserved first and last residue. Each record gives: V gene, D gene, J gene, CDR3 protein. A D gene is named only where the DNA matches it firmly.

v_gene: TRBV6-5
d_gene: .
j_gene: TRBJ2-4
CDR3aa: ASRTNDGAKNIQY

v_gene: TRBV9
d_gene: TRBD1
j_gene: TRBJ1-2
CDR3aa: ASSAREQGKVDGYT

v_gene: TRBV29-1
d_gene: TRBD1
j_gene: TRBJ1-2
CDR3aa: SVARGDNYGYT

v_gene: TRBV18
d_gene: TRBD1
j_gene: TRBJ2-7
CDR3aa: ASSPRTGGFYEQY

v_gene: TRBV7-7
d_gene: .
j_gene: TRBJ2-1
CDR3aa: ASSQNDRNNEQF

v_gene: TRBV7-3
d_gene: .
j_gene: TRBJ2-1
CDR3aa: ASSLGLTHEQF

v_gene: TRBV7-9
d_gene: TRBD1
j_gene: TRBJ2-6
CDR3aa: ASSGRDRGNPGANVLT

v_gene: TRBV7-2
d_gene: .
j_gene: TRBJ2-2
CDR3aa: ASSLGAGPSTGELF

v_gene: TRBV3-1
d_gene: TRBD2
j_gene: TRBJ2-5
CDR3aa: ASSHLPGGETQY

v_gene: TRBV7-2
d_gene: TRBD2
j_gene: TRBJ2-7
CDR3aa: ASSFGAGEEQY

v_gene: TRBV27
d_gene: .
j_gene: TRBJ2-1
CDR3aa: ASSLRHSYNEQF

v_gene: TRBV15
d_gene: TRBD1
j_gene: TRBJ2-7
CDR3aa: ATSRDRGREQY

v_gene: TRBV29-1
d_gene: .
j_gene: TRBJ2-3
CDR3aa: SADRVRGGTDTQY

v_gene: TRBV29-1
d_gene: .
j_gene: TRBJ1-5
CDR3aa: SVLVGNQPQH

v_gene: TRBV4-3
d_gene: .
j_gene: TRBJ2-1
CDR3aa: ASSQALRGAPHDNEQF

v_gene: TRBV6-6
d_gene: .
j_gene: TRBJ2-5
CDR3aa: ASSYSRTPTKY

v_gene: TRBV28
d_gene: TRBD2
j_gene: TRBJ2-2
CDR3aa: ASTPSGANTGELF

v_gene: TRBV27
d_gene: TRBD1
j_gene: TRBJ2-1
CDR3aa: ASTLWTGGENEQF

v_gene: TRBV29-1
d_gene: .
j_gene: TRBJ1-4
CDR3aa: SVEGRGDNEKLF

v_gene: TRBV7-9
d_gene: TRBD2
j_gene: TRBJ2-7
CDR3aa: ASSLLPVRGLSYEQY

v_gene: TRBV29-1
d_gene: TRBD2
j_gene: TRBJ2-1
CDR3aa: SHPSGALYNEQF

v_gene: TRBV20-1
d_gene: .
j_gene: TRBJ2-7
CDR3aa: SAGKQGVGYEQY

v_gene: TRBV12-3/TRBV12-4
d_gene: .
j_gene: TRBJ2-2
CDR3aa: ANSDSPTGELF

v_gene: TRBV4-1
d_gene: .
j_gene: TRBJ2-7
CDR3aa: ASSAIPGRSSYEQY

v_gene: TRBV12-3/TRBV12-4
d_gene: .
j_gene: TRBJ2-6
CDR3aa: ASSLVGESSGANVLT

v_gene: TRBV5-1
d_gene: .
j_gene: TRBJ2-1
CDR3aa: ASSLYSLGNEQF

v_gene: TRBV5-4
d_gene: TRBD2
j_gene: TRBJ2-1
CDR3aa: ASSRPVAGGKGSYNEQF

v_gene: TRBV4-3
d_gene: .
j_gene: TRBJ1-2
CDR3aa: ASSQDRGADYGYT